The 23 T cell receptor beta chains reported below all come from one sample, sequenced in a study of blood T cell repertoires in COVID-19. Clones were read by immunoSEQ multiplex PCR, and TCRdb kept only the in-frame ones, dropping some. The sample contains just over 250,000 clones, 80% to 90% of which appear only once. Material for sequencing was PBMCs or T cells enriched from blood (not recorded which). Every receptor here comes from a man in his thirties or forties with acute COVID-19.

The chain combines TRBV5-1 with TRBJ2-1; 7 positions match TRBD2. CDR3 length: 15 amino acids. CDR1 is SGHRS, CDR2 YFSETQ, per germline. V lost 2 bases and J lost 6; bases outside the gene matches: 8. Written as DNA, the CDR3 is TGCGCCAGCAGCTTCCGAAGCGGGGCCGTCAATGAGCAGTTCTTC. This gives the protein CASSFRSGAVNEQFF.

V and J are TRBV12-3 or TRBV12-4 and TRBJ2-3, with D maybe TRBD1 (5 bases). The CDR3 runs to 13 residues. Trimming shortened V by 1 base and J by 4 bases, and 6 bases separated the two germline ends. The CDR3: CASSLVGADTQYF. The CDR3 bases are TGTGCCAGCAGTTTAGTAGGGGCAGATACGCAGTATTTT.

V is TRBV6-2 or TRBV6-3 and J is TRBJ1-5; D perhaps matches TRBD1 (5 bases). Germline V gene sequence: CDR1 MNHEY, CDR2 SVGEGT. There are 14 residues in the CDR3. V was shortened by 6 bases and J by 7 bases, with 16 bases between the two germline ends. The CDR3 DNA sequence: TGTGCCAGCAGCTTCGGGGGAACATCGCAGCCCCAGCATTTT. Its protein product is CASSFGGTSQPQHF.

The chain is built from TRBV3-1 (or the pseudogene TRBV3-2) and TRBJ1-2; possibly TRBD1 for D (6 bases). With 2 bases removed from V and 0 bases from J, the gap between germline ends came to 10 bases. CDR1 and CDR2 from the germline V gene are LGHDT and YNNKEL (reference sequence). The CDR3 is 15 amino acids. The CDR3 reads CASSQRGSANYGYTF. In DNA form, the CDR3 reads TGTGCCAGCAGCCAAAGGGGGTCGGCTAACTATGGCTACACCTTC.

The chain combines TRBV6-6 with TRBJ2-3; TRBD2 matches at 13 bases. The CDR3 has 15 amino acids. Germline-derived CDR1 and CDR2 are MNHNY and SVGAGI (reference sequence). V trimming: 6 bases; J trimming: 4 bases; junction bases outside the gene matches: 4. The CDR3: CASSRTSGRSDTQYF. The CDR3, as DNA: TGTGCCAGCAGCCGGACTAGCGGGAGATCAGATACGCAGTATTTT.

The rearrangement links TRBV15 to TRBJ2-1, with a tentative D call TRBD1 (6 bases). Trimming shortened V by 0 bases and J by 2 bases, and 11 bases separated the two germline ends. The CDR3 consists of 16 residues. The germline CDR1 and CDR2 sequences are LNHNV and YYDKDF (reference sequence). CDR3 coding DNA: TGTGCCACCAGCAGAGAAAGGCCAGGGGCCTACAATGAGCAGTTCTTC. This sequence encodes CATSRERPGAYNEQFF. Full variable domain (missing parts from reference TRBV15 and TRBJ2-1): DAMVIQNPRYQVTQFGKPVTLSCSQTLNHNVMYWYQQKSSQAPKLLFHYYDKDFNNEADTPDNFQSRRPNTSFCFLDIRSPGLGDTAMYLCATSRERPGAYNEQFFGPGTRLTVL.

The chain combines TRBV4-1 with TRBJ1-1, with a weak D call TRBD1 (5 bases). Germline V CDR1 and CDR2: MGHRA, YSYEKL. The CDR3 sequence is 19 residues long. Trimming took 6 bases from V and 0 from J, leaving 26 bases between them. The CDR3 coding sequence is TGCGCCAGCAGACCAGGCCCCCGGGTTCTACAGGATTTGAACACTGAAGCTTTCTTT. This translates into CASRPGPRVLQDLNTEAFF.

The V gene is TRBV25-1, the J gene TRBJ1-1; a possible D gene is TRBD1 (5 bases). Deletions cut 3 bases from V and 2 bases from J, with 13 bases between. Germline V gene sequence: CDR1 MGHDK, CDR2 SYGVNS. The CDR3 loop spans 15 amino acids. CDR3 sequence reads: CASSDSSGGNTEAFF. Written as DNA, the CDR3 is TGTGCCAGCAGTGACAGCTCCGGGGGTAACACTGAAGCTTTCTTT.

The rearrangement joins TRBV28 to TRBJ1-2; weak D call: TRBD1 (5 bases). V dropped 5 bases and J dropped 7 bases, with 17 bases sitting between them. Germline CDR1 is MDHEN and CDR2 is SYDVKM. This CDR3 contains 14 residues. CDR3 sequence (DNA): TGTGCCAGCAGTGCACGGCCGTCAGGGTTTGGCTACACCTTC. As protein: CASSARPSGFGYTF.

This chain links TRBV7-6 with TRBJ2-1; 7 bases map to TRBD2. Germline V CDR1 and CDR2: SGHVS, FNYEAQ. The junction had 5 bases not matched to a gene; V was cut back by 4 bases and J by 5 bases. CDR3 length: 14 residues. The chain's CDR3 is CASSSAGANNEQFF. In DNA form, the CDR3 reads TGTGCCAGCAGCTCCGCGGGAGCAAACAATGAGCAGTTCTTC. The variable domain in full, with the rest retrieved from reference TRBV7-6 and TRBJ2-1, is GAGVSQSPRYKVTKRGQDVALRCDPISGHVSLYWYRQALGQGPEFLTYFNYEAQQDKSGLPNDRFSAERPEGSISTLTIQRTEQRDSAMYRCASSSAGANNEQFFGPGTRLTVL.

The chain joins TRBV6-2 or TRBV6-3 to TRBJ2-1; 11 bases align to TRBD1. CDR3 length equals 15 residues. Trimming at V came to 5 bases and at J to 6 bases, leaving 6 bases not matched to a gene. The germline V gene has CDR1 MNHEY and CDR2 SVGEGT. CDR3 in DNA: TGTGCCAGCAGTCGGACCGGGACAGGGGGCAATGAGCAGTTCTTC. Its protein product is CASSRTGTGGNEQFF.

This clone was detected ten times or more. This rearrangement joins TRBV28 to TRBJ2-5, with D maybe TRBD1 (6 bases). The CDR3 extends over 16 amino acids. In germline, CDR1 is MDHEN, CDR2 SYDVKM. Trimming removed 7 bases at V and 3 bases at J, with 21 bases between. The CDR3 DNA reads as TGTGCCAGCACCACCCCCCAACAGGGTTACAAAGAGACCCAGTACTTC. Protein sequence: CASTTPQQGYKETQYF.

The V and J genes are TRBV5-1 and TRBJ1-1, with 8 bases aligning to TRBD1. Unmatched junction bases numbered 7, after V lost 4 bases and J lost 5 bases. CDR1 is SGHRS and CDR2 is YFSETQ in the germline V gene. This CDR3 contains 14 residues. CDR3 protein: CASSLQGGGTEAFF. The CDR3 coding sequence is TGCGCCAGCAGCCTACAGGGGGGCGGAACTGAAGCTTTCTTT. The full variable domain, rest sourced from reference TRBV5-1 and TRBJ1-1, is KAGVTQTPRYLIKTRGQQVTLSCSPISGHRSVSWYQQTPGQGLQFLFEYFSETQRNKGNFPGRFSGRQFSNSRSEMNVSTLELGDSALYLCASSLQGGGTEAFFGQGTRLTVV.

The chain is built from TRBV5-1 and TRBJ2-2; 9 nucleotides line up with TRBD2. The germline gives CDR1 SGHRS, CDR2 YFSETQ. Trimming took 5 bases from V and 3 from J; bases not matched to a gene: 8. The CDR3 contains 16 residues. Written as DNA, the CDR3 is TGCGCCAGCAGTGCGCGGGGGGGGCGAGACACCGGGGAGCTGTTTTTT. It codes for CASSARGGRDTGELFF. Looking up the rest from reference TRBV5-1 and TRBJ2-2 gives the full variable domain: KAGVTQTPRYLIKTRGQQVTLSCSPISGHRSVSWYQQTPGQGLQFLFEYFSETQRNKGNFPGRFSGRQFSNSRSEMNVSTLELGDSALYLCASSARGGRDTGELFFGEGSRLTVL.

This chain links TRBV4-3 with TRBJ2-1, with a weak D call TRBD1 (5 bases). The CDR3 is 15 amino acids. V lost 0 bases and J lost 3, with 9 bases in between. Germline V gene lookup returns CDR1 LGHNA and CDR2 YSLEER. CDR3 sequence (DNA): TGCGCCAGCAGCCAAGATAAGGGGAACTACAATGAGCAGTTCTTC. This sequence encodes CASSQDKGNYNEQFF.

The rearrangement links TRBV6-6 to TRBJ1-1, with D possibly matching TRBD1 (6 bases). This CDR3 has 14 amino acids. Germline CDR1 and CDR2: MNHNY and SVGAGI (reference sequence). Trimming cost V 2 bases and J 8 bases, with 15 bases left between them. In DNA, the CDR3 is TGTGCCAGCAGTTACACCCAGGGACATTCCGAAGCTTTCTTT. Encoded protein: CASSYTQGHSEAFF.

V gene TRBV6-1 combines with J gene TRBJ2-3, with 7 bases identical to TRBD2. V shed 2 bases and J 0 bases; nucleotides not matched to a gene: 14. Per germline, CDR1 MNHNS and CDR2 SASEGT. The CDR3 is made up of 19 amino acids. CDR3 sequence: CASSEKGPLARGSTDTQYF. The CDR3 coding sequence is TGTGCCAGCAGTGAAAAGGGGCCGCTGGCGCGGGGGAGCACAGATACGCAGTATTTT.

V gene TRBV11-3 combines with J gene TRBJ1-3; unclear D gene. Germline lookup yields CDR1 SGHNT and CDR2 YENEEA. V lost 1 base and J lost 0, with 10 bases in between. CDR3 size: 16 residues. CDR3 bases: TGTGCCAGCAGCTTAGGACTCCACGGCTCTGGAAACACCATATATTTT. Its protein is CASSLGLHGSGNTIYF.

This sequence joins TRBV19 and TRBJ1-2; 7 bases map to TRBD1. Germline CDR1 LNHDA, CDR2 SQIVND (reference sequence). V was pared by 4 bases and J by 8 bases, with 7 bases of the junction left unmatched. CDR3 length equals 13 residues. CDR3 in amino acids: CASSTMTGNGYTF. The DNA of the CDR3 is TGTGCCAGTAGTACAATGACAGGGAACGGCTACACCTTC.

Notes on this clone: A much larger clone differs from this one at a single base, so this may be a read error. Additional DNA sequences in this sample encode the identical CDR3. The chain carries TRBV25-1 and TRBJ2-1; maybe TRBD1 (6 bases). This CDR3 is 13 amino acids long. The germline gives CDR1 MGHDK, CDR2 SYGVNS. V was pared by 4 bases and J by 4 bases, with 8 bases between. The DNA for the CDR3 is TGTGCCAGCAGTGTGGACAGTTACAATGAGCAGTTCTTC. It is translated as CASSVDSYNEQFF.

The chain uses TRBV6-1 and TRBJ1-3; D perhaps matches TRBD1 (5 bases). V was clipped by 4 bases and J by 0 bases, with 16 bases between them. The CDR3 sequence is 17 residues long. Germline V CDR1 and CDR2: MNHNS, SASEGT. The CDR3 loop reads CASSGGVGPSSGNTIYF. In DNA, the CDR3 is TGTGCCAGCAGTGGGGGGGTTGGCCCCAGCTCTGGAAACACCATATATTTT.

The CDR3 region has the DNA TGTGCCAGCAGTCCACGGGATCAGCCCCAGCATTTT. As protein: CASSPRDQPQHF. The V call is TRBV7-9, the J call TRBJ1-5; no definite D call. The CDR3 runs to 12 residues. The V end was cut by 6 bases, the J end by 5 bases, with 8 bases between. Looked up from germline, CDR1 is SEHNR and CDR2 is FQNEAQ (reference sequence).

The chain is built from TRBV24-1 and TRBJ1-1, with D perhaps TRBD1 (5 bases). Germline CDR1 is KGHDR and CDR2 is SFDVKD. V was trimmed by 4 bases and J by 1 base, leaving 12 bases between them. This CDR3 has 15 amino acids. DNA of the CDR3: TGTGCCACCAGTGACAGTTCAGGGAAGAACACTGAAGCTTTCTTT. It yields the protein CATSDSSGKNTEAFF.